This TCR beta chain was identified in a study of T cells in Graves' hyperthyroidism and ophthalmopathy. Regions amplified from RNA transcripts were the TCR beta CDR3 regions. The HTBI primer set served for first-round RT-PCR of the TCR CDR3. TCRdb independently ran MiXCR on the multiplex PCR reads; one entry per CDR3 protein. The profile shows around 660,000 distinct CDR3 sequences, about 45% of them singletons. V lost 4 bases and J lost 7; bases outside the gene matches: 5. This CDR3 has 15 amino acids. Germline assignment: CDR1 SNHLY and CDR2 FYNNEI. The origin of this receptor is an adult man with Graves' disease, either hyperthyroidism or ophthalmopathy (not recorded which). Sequencing input: peripheral blood or thyroid tissue (not recorded which). This rearrangement joins TRBV2 to TRBJ1-6, with 9 bases aligning to TRBD1. CDR3 residues: CASSGQGGTNSPLHF. The CDR3 bases are TGTGCCAGCAGTGGACAGGGGGGGACCAATTCACCCCTCCACTTT.